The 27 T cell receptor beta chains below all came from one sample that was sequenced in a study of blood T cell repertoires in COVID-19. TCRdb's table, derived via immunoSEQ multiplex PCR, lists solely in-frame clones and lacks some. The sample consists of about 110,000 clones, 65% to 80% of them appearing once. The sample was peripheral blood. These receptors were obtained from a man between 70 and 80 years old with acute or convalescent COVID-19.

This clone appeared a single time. The CDR3, as DNA: TGTGCCAGCAGTAACGGACAAGTTAATGAAAAACTGTTTTTT. It translates to CASSNGQVNEKLFF. The chain combines TRBV6-6 with TRBJ1-4; maybe TRBD1 (5 bases). Germline V gene sequence: CDR1 MNHNY, CDR2 SVGAGI (reference sequence). The ends were cut back, 5 bases at V and 4 bases at J, with 11 bases in the middle. CDR3 size: 14 residues.

The CDR3 is CASSTAAGRGGYTF. The CDR3 bases are TGTGCCAGTAGTACCGCAGCGGGCCGGGGCGGCTACACCTTC. J is TRBJ1-2 and V is TRBV19; a weak D match, TRBD1 (5 bases). Per the germline V gene, CDR1 is LNHDA and CDR2 is SQIVND (reference sequence). The CDR3 extends over 14 amino acids. Trimming took off 4 bases at V and 8 bases at J, with 17 bases between the two ends.

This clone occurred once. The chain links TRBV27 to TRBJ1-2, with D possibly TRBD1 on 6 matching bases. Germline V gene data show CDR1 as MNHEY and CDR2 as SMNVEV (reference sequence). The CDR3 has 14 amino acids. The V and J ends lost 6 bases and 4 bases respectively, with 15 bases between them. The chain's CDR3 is CASSRGLTGYGYTF. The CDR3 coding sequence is TGTGCCAGCAGCAGGGGCCTGACGGGCTATGGCTACACCTTC.

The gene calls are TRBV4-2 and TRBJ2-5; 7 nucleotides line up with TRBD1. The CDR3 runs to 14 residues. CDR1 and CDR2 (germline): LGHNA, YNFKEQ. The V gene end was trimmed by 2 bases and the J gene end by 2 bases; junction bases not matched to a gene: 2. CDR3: CASSQRGQQETQYF. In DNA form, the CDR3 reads TGTGCCAGCAGCCAAAGGGGACAGCAAGAGACCCAGTACTTC.

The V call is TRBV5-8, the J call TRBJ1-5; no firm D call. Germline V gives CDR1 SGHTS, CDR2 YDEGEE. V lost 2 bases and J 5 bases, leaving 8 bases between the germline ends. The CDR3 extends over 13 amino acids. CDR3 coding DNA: TGTGCCAGCAGCTTATCGGAGTATCAGCCCCAGCATTTT. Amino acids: CASSLSEYQPQHF.

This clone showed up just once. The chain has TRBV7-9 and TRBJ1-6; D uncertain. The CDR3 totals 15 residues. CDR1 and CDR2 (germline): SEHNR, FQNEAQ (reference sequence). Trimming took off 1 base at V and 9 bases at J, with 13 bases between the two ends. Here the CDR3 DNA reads TGTGCCAGCAGCTTAGATGCGGGATGGAGTTCACCCCTCCACTTT. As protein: CASSLDAGWSSPLHF.

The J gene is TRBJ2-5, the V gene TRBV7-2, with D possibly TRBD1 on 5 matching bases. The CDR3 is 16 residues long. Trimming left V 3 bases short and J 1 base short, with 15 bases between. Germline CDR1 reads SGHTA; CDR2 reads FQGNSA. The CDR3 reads CASSFSRGSSQETQYF. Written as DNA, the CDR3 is TGTGCCAGCAGCTTTTCAAGGGGCAGTAGCCAAGAGACCCAGTACTTC.

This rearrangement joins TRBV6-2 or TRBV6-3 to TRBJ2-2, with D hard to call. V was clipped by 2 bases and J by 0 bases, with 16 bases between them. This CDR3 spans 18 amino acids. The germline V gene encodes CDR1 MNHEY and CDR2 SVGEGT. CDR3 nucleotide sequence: TGTGCCAGCAGTTACGGGCCAGGCCAGGCCACGAACACCGGGGAGCTGTTTTTT. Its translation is CASSYGPGQATNTGELFF.

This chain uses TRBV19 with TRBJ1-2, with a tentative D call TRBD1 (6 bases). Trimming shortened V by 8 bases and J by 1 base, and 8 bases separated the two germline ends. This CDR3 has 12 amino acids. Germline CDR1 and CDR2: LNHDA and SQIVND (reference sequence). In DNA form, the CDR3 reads TGTGCCAGTGGACAGTTTAACTATGGCTACACCTTC. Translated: CASGQFNYGYTF.

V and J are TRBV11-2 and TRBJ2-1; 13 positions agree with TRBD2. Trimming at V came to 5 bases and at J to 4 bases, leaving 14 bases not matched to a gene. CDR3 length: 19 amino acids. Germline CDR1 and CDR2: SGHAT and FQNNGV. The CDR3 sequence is CASSRQGTSGVTRYNEQFF. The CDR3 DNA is TGTGCCAGCAGCCGACAGGGGACTAGCGGGGTAACGAGGTACAATGAGCAGTTCTTC.

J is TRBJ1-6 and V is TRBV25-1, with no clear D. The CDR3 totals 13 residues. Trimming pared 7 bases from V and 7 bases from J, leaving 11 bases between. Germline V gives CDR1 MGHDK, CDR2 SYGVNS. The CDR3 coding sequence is TGTGCCAGCACGAGGCGGGAGAATTCACCCCTCCACTTT. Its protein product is CASTRRENSPLHF.

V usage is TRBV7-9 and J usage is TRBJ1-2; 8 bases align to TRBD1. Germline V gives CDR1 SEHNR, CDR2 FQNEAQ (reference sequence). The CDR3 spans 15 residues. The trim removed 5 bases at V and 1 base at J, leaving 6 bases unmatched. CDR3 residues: CASSTYDRGNYGYTF. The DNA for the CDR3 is TGTGCCAGCAGCACCTACGACAGGGGTAACTATGGCTACACCTTC.

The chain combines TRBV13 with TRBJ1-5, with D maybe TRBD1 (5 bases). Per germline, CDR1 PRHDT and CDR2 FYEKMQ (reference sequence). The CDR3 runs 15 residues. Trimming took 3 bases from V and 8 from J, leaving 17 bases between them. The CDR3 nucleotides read TGTGCCAGCAGCTTTAGGCGGGCAGGAGGGGAGCCCCAGCATTTT. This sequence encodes CASSFRRAGGEPQHF.

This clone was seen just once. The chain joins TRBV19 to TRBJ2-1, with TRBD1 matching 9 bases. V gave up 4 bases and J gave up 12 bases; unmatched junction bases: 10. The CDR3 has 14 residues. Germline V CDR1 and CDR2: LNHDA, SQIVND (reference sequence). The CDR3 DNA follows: TGTGCCAGTAGTACCCTCATCGGGACAGGGTGGCAGTTCTTC. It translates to CASSTLIGTGWQFF.

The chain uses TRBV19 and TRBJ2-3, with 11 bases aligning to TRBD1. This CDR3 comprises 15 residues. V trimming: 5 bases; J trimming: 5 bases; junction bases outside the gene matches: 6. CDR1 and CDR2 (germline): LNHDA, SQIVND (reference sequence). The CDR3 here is CASSRTGGGLDTQYF. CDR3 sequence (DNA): TGTGCCAGTAGTCGGACAGGGGGCGGTTTAGATACGCAGTATTTT.

CDR3: CASSKSGGAETSYNEQFF. The CDR3 region has the DNA TGTGCCAGCAGCAAAAGCGGGGGGGCAGAAACTTCCTACAATGAGCAGTTCTTC. J is TRBJ2-1 and V is TRBV2; 10 bases map to TRBD2. CDR1 is SNHLY, CDR2 FYNNEI, per germline. This CDR3 comprises 18 residues. Trimming cost V 6 bases and J 1 base; bases outside gene matches: 12.

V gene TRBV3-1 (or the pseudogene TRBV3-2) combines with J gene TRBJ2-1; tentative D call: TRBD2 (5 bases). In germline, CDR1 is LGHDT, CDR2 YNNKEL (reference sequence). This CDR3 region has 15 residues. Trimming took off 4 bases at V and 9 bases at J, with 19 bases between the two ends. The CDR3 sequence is CASSPRGSKLGEQFF. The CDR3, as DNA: TGTGCCAGCAGCCCCCGGGGTAGCAAGCTGGGTGAGCAGTTCTTC.

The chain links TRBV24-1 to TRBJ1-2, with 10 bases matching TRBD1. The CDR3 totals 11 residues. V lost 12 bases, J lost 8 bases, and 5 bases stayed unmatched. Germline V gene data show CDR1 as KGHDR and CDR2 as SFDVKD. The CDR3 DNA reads TGTGCCGTCGGACAGGGGGAAGGCTACACCTTC. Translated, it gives CAVGQGEGYTF.

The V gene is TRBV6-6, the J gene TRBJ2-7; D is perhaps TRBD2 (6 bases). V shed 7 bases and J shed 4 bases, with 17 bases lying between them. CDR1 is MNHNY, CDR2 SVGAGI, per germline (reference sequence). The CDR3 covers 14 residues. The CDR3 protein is CASTIIAEGYEQYF. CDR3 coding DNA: TGTGCCAGCACCATCATAGCGGAGGGATACGAGCAGTACTTC.

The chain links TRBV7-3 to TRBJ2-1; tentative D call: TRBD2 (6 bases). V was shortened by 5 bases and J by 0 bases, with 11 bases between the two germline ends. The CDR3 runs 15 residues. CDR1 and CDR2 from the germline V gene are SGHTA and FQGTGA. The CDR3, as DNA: TGTGCCAGCAGCCCAGGCGGGGCCTCCTACAATGAGCAGTTCTTC. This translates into CASSPGGASYNEQFF.

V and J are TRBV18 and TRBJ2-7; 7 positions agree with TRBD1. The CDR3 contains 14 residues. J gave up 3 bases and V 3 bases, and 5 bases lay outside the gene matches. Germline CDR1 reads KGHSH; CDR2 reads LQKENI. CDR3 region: CASSPGQSLYEQYF. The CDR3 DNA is TGTGCCAGCTCACCGGGACAGAGCCTCTACGAGCAGTACTTC.

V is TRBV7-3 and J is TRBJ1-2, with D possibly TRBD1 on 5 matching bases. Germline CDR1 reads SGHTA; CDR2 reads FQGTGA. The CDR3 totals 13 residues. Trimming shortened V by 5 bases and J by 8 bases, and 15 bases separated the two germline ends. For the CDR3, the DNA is TGTGCCAGCAGCCGGCCGGGGCGGGACGGCTACACCTTC. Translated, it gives CASSRPGRDGYTF.

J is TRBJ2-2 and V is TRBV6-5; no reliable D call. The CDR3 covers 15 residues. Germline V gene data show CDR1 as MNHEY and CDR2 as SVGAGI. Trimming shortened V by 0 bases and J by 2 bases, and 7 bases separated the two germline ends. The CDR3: CASSYSGSNTGELFF. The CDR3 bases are TGTGCCAGCAGTTACTCGGGCAGCAACACCGGGGAGCTGTTTTTT.

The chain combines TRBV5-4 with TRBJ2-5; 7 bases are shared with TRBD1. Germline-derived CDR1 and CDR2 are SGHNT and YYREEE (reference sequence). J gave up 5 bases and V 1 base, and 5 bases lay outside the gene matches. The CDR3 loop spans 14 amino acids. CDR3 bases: TGTGCCAGCAGCTTGAATCAGGGGGAGGAGACCCAGTACTTC. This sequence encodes CASSLNQGEETQYF.

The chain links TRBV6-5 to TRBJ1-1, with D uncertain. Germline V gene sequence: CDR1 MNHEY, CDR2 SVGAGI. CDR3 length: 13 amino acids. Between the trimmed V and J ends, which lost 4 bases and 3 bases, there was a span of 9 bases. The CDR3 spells CASSFNGDTEAFF. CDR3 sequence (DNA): TGTGCCAGCAGTTTTAACGGGGACACTGAAGCTTTCTTT.

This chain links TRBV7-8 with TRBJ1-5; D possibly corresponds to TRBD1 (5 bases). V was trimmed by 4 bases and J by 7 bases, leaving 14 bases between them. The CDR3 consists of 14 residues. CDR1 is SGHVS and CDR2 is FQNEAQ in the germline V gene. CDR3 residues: CASSYSGGGQPQHF. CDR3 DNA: TGTGCCAGCAGCTACAGTGGGGGAGGCCAGCCCCAGCATTTT. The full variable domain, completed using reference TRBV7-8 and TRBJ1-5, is GAGVSQSPRYKVAKRGQDVALRCDPISGHVSLFWYQQALGQGPEFLTYFQNEAQLDKSGLPSDRFFAERPEGSVSTLKIQRTQQEDSAVYLCASSYSGGGQPQHFGDGTRLSIL.

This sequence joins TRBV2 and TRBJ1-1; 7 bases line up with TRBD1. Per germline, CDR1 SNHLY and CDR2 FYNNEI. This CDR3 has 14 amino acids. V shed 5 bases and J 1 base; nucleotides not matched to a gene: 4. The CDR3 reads CASSRDSRNTEAFF. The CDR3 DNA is TGTGCCAGCAGTCGGGACAGCCGGAACACTGAAGCTTTCTTT.